The rows below give T cell receptor beta chains drawn from one sample of a study of blood T cell repertoires in COVID-19. Using immunoSEQ multiplex PCR, the repertoire was profiled, and TCRdb retains in-frame clones only, with some absent. The table records fewer than 200,000 clones, roughly 84% of them present only once. Sequencing input: PBMCs or T cells enriched from blood (not recorded which). These receptors originate from a man in his 60s who had recovered from COVID-19. The CDR3 runs from the conserved cysteine through the conserved F or W. The order of the fields is clone size, D gene, J gene, CDR3 length, V gene, CDR3 protein, CDR3 DNA. A D gene is named only where the DNA matches it firmly. Only part of the rows carry a size: once, few, many, or a class if the clone is expanded.

>.|.|TRBJ2-7|16|TRBV5-4
CASSPGGPSSLYEQYF
TGTGCCAGCAGCCCGGGGGGCCCCAGCTCCTTATACGAGCAGTACTTC
>.|TRBD1|TRBJ1-4|15|TRBV6-5
CASSISDRANEKLFF
TGTGCCAGCAGTATTTCGGACAGGGCGAATGAAAAACTGTTTTTT
>.|.|TRBJ2-3|16|TRBV7-3
CASSLTGAVRTDTQYF
TGTGCCAGCAGCTTAACGGGAGCGGTACGCACAGATACGCAGTATTTT
>.|.|TRBJ2-6|13|TRBV12-3/TRBV12-4
CAVLYSGANVLTF
TGTGCAGTCCTATACTCTGGGGCCAACGTCCTGACTTTC
>few|TRBD1|TRBJ1-1|13|TRBV5-6
CASSLGQGSKAFF
TGTGCCAGCAGCTTAGGACAGGGGAGTAAAGCTTTCTTT
>.|.|TRBJ1-1|14|TRBV14
CASSRSNMNTEAFF
TGTGCCAGCAGCCGTTCAAACATGAACACTGAAGCTTTCTTT
>.|TRBD1|TRBJ2-7|16|TRBV19
CASSTATGTGTYEQYF
TGTGCCAGTAGTACAGCAACAGGGACAGGGACCTACGAGCAGTACTTC
>.|TRBD1|TRBJ2-7|14|TRBV6-5
CASSRQGFSYEQYF
TGTGCCAGCTCACGACAGGGGTTCTCCTACGAGCAGTACTTC
>.|.|TRBJ1-6|16|TRBV7-8
CASRIGPGSGNSPLHF
TGTGCCAGCAGAATTGGGCCAGGGTCCGGGAATTCACCCCTCCACTTT
>.|TRBD1|TRBJ2-1|15|TRBV7-7
CASSTTGATYNEQFF
TGTGCTAGCTCCACGACAGGGGCGACATACAATGAGCAGTTCTTC
>.|.|TRBJ1-1|14|TRBV19
CASSIGGVNTEAFF
TGTGCCAGTAGTATCGGGGGGGTCAACACTGAAGCTTTCTTT
>.|TRBD1|TRBJ1-6|16|TRBV3-1/TRBV3-2
CASRSTGTGSNSPLHF
TGTGCCAGCAGGTCCACCGGGACAGGGTCCAATTCACCCCTCCACTTT
>.|TRBD2|TRBJ2-2|15|TRBV7-3
CASSYTSGVAGELFF
TGTGCCAGCAGCTATACTAGCGGGGTCGCCGGGGAGCTGTTTTTT
>.|TRBD2|TRBJ2-5|17|TRBV27
CASSFPRWREYGETQYF
TGTGCCAGCAGTTTCCCTCGTTGGCGGGAGTACGGAGAGACCCAGTACTTC
>once|TRBD2|TRBJ2-2|16|TRBV5-6
CASSWGLAGNTGELFF
TGTGCCAGCAGCTGGGGACTAGCGGGAAACACCGGGGAGCTGTTTTTT
>.|.|TRBJ1-1|14|TRBV9
CASSVAWGDTEAFF
TGTGCCAGCAGCGTAGCTTGGGGGGACACTGAAGCTTTCTTT
>.|.|TRBJ1-2|13|TRBV7-9
CASSLNGGYGYTF
TGTGCCAGCAGCTTAAACGGGGGCTATGGCTACACCTTC
>.|.|TRBJ1-6|14|TRBV14
CASSPGRGWSPLHF
TGTGCCAGCAGCCCTGGGAGGGGGTGGTCACCCCTCCACTTT
>.|TRBD2|TRBJ2-3|18|TRBV9
CASTGLAGPGVGTDTQYF
TGTGCCAGCACGGGACTAGCGGGGCCGGGGGTTGGCACAGATACGCAGTATTTT
>.|.|TRBJ1-6|14|TRBV7-9
CASSSGQENSPLHF
TGTGCCAGCAGCTCGGGACAAGAGAATTCACCCCTCCACTTT